Here is one T cell receptor (beta chain) with its context. Samples were assayed with immunoSEQ v3.0 at survey level. Roughly 35,000-50,000 T-cell genomes per sample were the sequencing target. Assay used: immunoSEQ multiplex PCR; TCRdb lists only in-frame clones, some missing. The repertoire consists of roughly 33,000 clones, with around 80% occurring once and the leading ten covering roughly 7.1%. This CDR3 contains 15 residues. V lost 5 bases and J 0 bases, leaving 13 bases between the germline ends. CDR1 and CDR2 (germline): SQVTM, ANQGSEA. This entry is derived from a study of long-term antiretroviral therapy in people with HIV.

The sample here was unsorted PBMCs, taken 2 years after starting antiretroviral therapy. The chain couples TRBV29-1 to TRBJ2-2; no firm D call. This receptor was identified in a woman in her 50s with HIV. The DNA of the CDR3 is TGCAGCGTTCTTCGGACGTCTGCGAACACCGGGGAGCTGTTTTTT. Translated: CSVLRTSANTGELFF.